This T cell receptor (beta chain) was documented in a study of blood T cell repertoires in COVID-19. Looking at the study overall: Acute-phase and convalescent COVID-19 samples originated in the United States, Italy and Spain. Sources were T cells, B-cell-depleted T cells, or PBMCs; the material itself was cDNA or gDNA.

The authors' processing: The assay estimated nucleated cells by amplifying reference gene primers. Sequencing was performed with immunoSEQ multiplex PCR; in TCRdb, only in-frame clones are kept and a portion is missing. That table supplies the V and J calls and clone size; D and trimming were determined from the DNA. The table has 95,000 to 100,000 clones, about 89% seen once. This receptor was taken from a man in his fifties or sixties with acute or convalescent COVID-19. Sequencing was performed on peripheral blood.

For the CDR3, the DNA is TGTGCCAGCAGCGTAAGAGGGGACAGGGGTATAGGAGATACGCAGTATTTT. Translating gives CASSVRGDRGIGDTQYF. The chain links TRBV9 to TRBJ2-3; 10 nucleotides match TRBD1. Germline CDR1 is SGDLS and CDR2 is YYNGEE. V lost 1 base, J lost 5 bases, and 10 bases stayed unmatched. CDR3 length: 17 amino acids.